These 27 T cell receptor beta chains came from one sample sequenced in a study of T cell repertoires in cytomegalovirus infection (dated by TCRdb to about 2019). Sequencing was carried out with an Illumina HiSeq 1500. TCRdb applied fastp at Q25 and MiXCR to the public reads, then kept only in-frame beta chains. Rows are unified per CDR3 protein, each entry keeping the most common DNA and genes. The sample profile shows some 300,000 distinct CDR3 sequences; roughly a sixth of them were found once. The ten largest clones represent about 12% of the sample. Sequencing used PBMCs. These receptors all stem from a human donor in good health (CMV status not recorded). Some clones in this sample may be carry-over from other donors' samples.

This clonotype came up a few times. The CDR3 protein is CAISDIDRGGASYEQYF. In DNA, the CDR3 is TGTGCCATCAGTGATATAGACAGGGGCGGCGCTAGCTACGAGCAGTACTTC. This chain uses TRBV10-3 with TRBJ2-7; 8 bases are a match to TRBD1. This CDR3 contains 17 residues. Germline values: CDR1 ENHRY, CDR2 SYGVKD. Trimming removed 3 bases from V and 3 bases from J; junction bases left unmatched: 13.

This clonotype was seen ten or more times. The chain has TRBV4-1 and TRBJ2-3; D assignment may be TRBD1 or TRBD2 (5 bases each). This CDR3 is built from 13 residues. CDR1 is MGHRA, CDR2 YSYEKL, per germline. V shed 1 base and J shed 5 bases, with 7 bases lying between them. In DNA form, the CDR3 reads TGCGCCAGCAGCCAAGTTGGGGGAGATACGCAGTATTTT. Its translation: CASSQVGGDTQYF.

V is TRBV4-3 and J is TRBJ2-3, with D maybe TRBD2 (6 bases). CDR1 is LGHNA and CDR2 is YSLEER in the germline V gene. This CDR3 comprises 16 residues. V was cut by 0 bases and J by 0 bases, with 10 bases left in between. The CDR3 DNA is TGCGCCAGCAGCCAAGAAATTCGGGGGAGCACAGATACGCAGTATTTT. It is translated as CASSQEIRGSTDTQYF.

This clonotype was seen many times. This rearrangement joins TRBV4-1 to TRBJ2-6; D gene uncertain. The CDR3 loop spans 16 amino acids. Germline-derived CDR1 and CDR2 are MGHRA and YSYEKL. V was clipped by 0 bases and J by 0 bases, with 6 bases between them. CDR3 in amino acids: CASSQDPPSGANVLTF. As DNA, the CDR3 is TGCGCCAGCAGCCAAGATCCCCCCTCTGGGGCCAACGTCCTGACTTTC.

Of note for this clonotype: Its ends do not fully match the called genes, so a read error is possible. The chain is built from TRBV12-3 or TRBV12-4 and TRBJ2-3; D not resolved. The CDR3 has 13 residues. The CDR3 DNA is TGTGCCAGCAGTTTCCGGGCACAGATACCCTCAAGTTTT. It codes for CASSFRAQIPSSF.

This clonotype was observed at least ten times. The chain links TRBV6-5 to TRBJ1-2; 7 nucleotides match TRBD1. This CDR3 spans 18 amino acids. Trimming at V came to 5 bases and at J to 1 base, leaving 16 bases not matched to a gene. CDR1 MNHEY and CDR2 SVGAGI come from the germline V gene. CDR3: CASSNGAGGPVFNYGYTF. CDR3 DNA sequence: TGTGCCAGCAGTAATGGAGCAGGGGGTCCAGTTTTTAACTATGGCTACACCTTC.

The sample holds many counts of this clonotype. J is TRBJ1-1 and V is TRBV12-3 or TRBV12-4, with 8 bases that match TRBD1. The V gene end was trimmed by 6 bases and the J gene end by 8 bases; junction bases not matched to a gene: 2. The CDR3 is made up of 11 amino acids. The CDR3 coding sequence is TGTGCCAGCAGCCGGGACAGGGAAGCTTTCTTT. Its translation: CASSRDREAFF.

This clonotype occurred a few times. This chain uses TRBV7-8 with TRBJ2-3; possibly TRBD2 for D (6 bases). The length of the CDR3 is 16 residues. The V and J ends lost 1 base and 4 bases respectively, with 15 bases between them. Looked up from germline, CDR1 is SGHVS and CDR2 is FQNEAQ. The DNA of the CDR3 is TGTGCCAGCAGCTTAGTTTACGGGGGAGTTCCAGATACGCAGTATTTT. Its protein is CASSLVYGGVPDTQYF.

This clonotype was picked up many times. The rearrangement links TRBV20-1 to TRBJ1-5; 9 bases match TRBD1. The CDR3 loop spans 17 amino acids. J was trimmed by 3 bases and V by 5 bases; bases with no gene match: 14. Germline assignment: CDR1 DFQATT and CDR2 SNEGSKA (reference sequence). The CDR3 nucleotides are TGCAGTGCTCGCACCCCACCGGGACAGGGATACAATCAGCCCCAGCATTTT. Residues: CSARTPPGQGYNQPQHF.

This chain connects TRBV9 to TRBJ2-1, with D perhaps matching TRBD1 (6 bases). Germline V gives CDR1 SGDLS, CDR2 YYNGEE. CDR3 length: 14 residues. Deletions cut 3 bases from V and 2 bases from J, with 9 bases between. The CDR3 protein is CASSGQVPYNEQFF. CDR3 in DNA: TGTGCCAGCAGCGGACAGGTACCCTACAATGAGCAGTTCTTC. Variable domain in full (rest from reference TRBV9 and TRBJ2-1): DSGVTQTPKHLITATGQRVTLRCSPRSGDLSVYWYQQSLDQGLQFLIQYYNGEERAKGNILERFSAQQFPDLHSELNLSSLELGDSALYFCASSGQVPYNEQFFGPGTRLTVL.

This clonotype was detected only a few times. The chain carries TRBV3-1 and TRBJ2-7, with 8 positions matching TRBD2. CDR1 is LGHDT, CDR2 YNNKEL, per germline (reference sequence). This CDR3 region has 16 residues. J gave up 2 bases and V 4 bases, and 10 bases lay outside the gene matches. CDR3 protein: CASSLDGGGPPYEQYF. The DNA for the CDR3 is TGTGCCAGCAGCCTTGACGGCGGGGGGCCCCCCTACGAGCAGTACTTC.

The chain uses TRBV12-3 or TRBV12-4 and TRBJ2-5; the match to TRBD1 covers 7 bases. The CDR3 has 15 amino acids. Losses at the gene ends were 3 bases for V and 2 bases for J; bases not matched to a gene: 6. The CDR3 DNA is TGTGCCAGCAGTTTGAGGACAGGCCTTCAAGAGACCCAGTACTTC. Translated: CASSLRTGLQETQYF.

The chain combines TRBV10-3 with TRBJ2-5; D gene ambiguous. The V end lost 3 bases, the J end lost 5 bases, and 7 bases lay between the germline ends. The CDR3 length is 12 residues. Per germline, CDR1 ENHRY and CDR2 SYGVKD. The CDR3 protein is CAISEAGETQYF. CDR3 in DNA: TGTGCCATCAGTGAAGCTGGGGAGACCCAGTACTTC.

This clonotype appeared a few times. The chain combines TRBV5-5 with TRBJ1-1; TRBD1 agrees at 9 bases. Germline assignment: CDR1 SGHKS and CDR2 YYEKEE (reference sequence). This CDR3 is 16 amino acids long. The trim removed 0 bases at V and 1 base at J, leaving 4 bases unmatched. The CDR3 sequence is CASSLGPGQGNTEAFF. The CDR3 DNA follows: TGTGCCAGCAGCTTGGGGCCGGGACAGGGGAACACTGAAGCTTTCTTT.

The gene calls are TRBV4-1 and TRBJ1-5; 10 nucleotides line up with TRBD1. V was pared by 4 bases and J by 2 bases, with 14 bases of the junction left unmatched. Germline V gene data show CDR1 as MGHRA and CDR2 as YSYEKL. The CDR3 has 19 amino acids. CDR3 DNA: TGCGCCAGCAGCCGCCGGGACAGGGGTGAATCAATAGGCAATCAGCCCCAGCATTTT. It is translated as CASSRRDRGESIGNQPQHF.

This chain links TRBV5-4 with TRBJ2-1; D uncertain. Germline CDR1 SGHNT, CDR2 YYREEE (reference sequence). V was pared by 2 bases and J by 5 bases, with 11 bases between. The CDR3 loop spans 14 amino acids. CDR3 nucleotide sequence: TGTGCCAGCAGCTTCTACCCTTCCCACAATGAGCAGTTCTTC. This codes for CASSFYPSHNEQFF. The full variable domain, completed using reference TRBV5-4 and TRBJ2-1, is ETGVTQSPTHLIKTRGQQVTLRCSSQSGHNTVSWYQQALGQGPQFIFQYYREEENGRGNFPPRFSGLQFPNYSSELNVNALELDDSALYLCASSFYPSHNEQFFGPGTRLTVL.

In this sample, this clonotype turned up many times. This chain links TRBV7-9 with TRBJ2-3, with a possible D match to TRBD2 (5 bases). CDR3 length: 16 residues. The ends were cut back, 4 bases at V and 8 bases at J, with 22 bases in the middle. Germline CDR1 is SEHNR and CDR2 is FQNEAQ (reference sequence). This CDR3 is CASSSVNWANRGTQYF. Written as DNA, the CDR3 is TGTGCCAGCAGCTCAGTCAACTGGGCCAATCGGGGTACGCAGTATTTT.

This clonotype was recorded many times. The J gene is TRBJ2-7, the V gene TRBV7-9; D may be TRBD1 (7 bases). Germline CDR1 SEHNR, CDR2 FQNEAQ (reference sequence). V gave up 3 bases and J gave up 3 bases, with 15 bases separating them. CDR3 length: 15 residues. The CDR3, as DNA: TGTGCCAGCAGCTTCCCCGGACAGGACTACTACGAGCAGTACTTC. It encodes CASSFPGQDYYEQYF.

This clonotype was counted ten times or more. The J gene is TRBJ2-3, the V gene TRBV19; D gene uncertain. The CDR3 extends over 12 amino acids. The germline CDR1 and CDR2 sequences are LNHDA and SQIVND (reference sequence). Between the trimmed V and J ends, which lost 3 bases and 6 bases, there was a span of 7 bases. For the CDR3, the DNA is TGTGCCAGTAGTATCTCGGCGGATACGCAGTATTTT. It specifies CASSISADTQYF. Complete variable domain (other parts from reference TRBV19 and TRBJ2-3): DGGITQSPKYLFRKEGQNVTLSCEQNLNHDAMYWYRQDPGQGLRLIYYSQIVNDFQKGDIAEGYSVSREKKESFPLTVTSAQKNPTAFYLCASSISADTQYFGPGTRLTVL.

The chain employs TRBV6-5 and TRBJ2-7, with D possibly TRBD2 on 6 matching bases. The CDR3 spans 18 residues. Per the germline V gene, CDR1 is MNHEY and CDR2 is SVGAGI. V lost 0 bases to trimming and J lost 2 bases, with 20 bases between them. This CDR3 is CASSYSINAASGAYEQYF. In nucleotides, the CDR3 is TGTGCCAGCAGTTACTCGATTAATGCCGCCTCGGGGGCCTACGAGCAGTACTTC.

This clonotype came up a few times. The V call is TRBV12-3 or TRBV12-4, the J call TRBJ2-3; 13 bases agree with TRBD2. With V trimmed by 6 bases and J by 7 bases, 4 bases remained unmatched. This CDR3 has 14 residues. The CDR3 DNA follows: TGTGCCAGCAGCACTAGCGGGGGGGGGAATACGCAGTATTTT. Translating gives CASSTSGGGNTQYF.

The V and J genes are TRBV20-1 and TRBJ1-6; the D is unclear. The germline V and J ends were trimmed by 0 bases and 16 bases, with 10 bases remaining between them. Germline V gene data show CDR1 as DFQATT and CDR2 as SNEGSKA (reference sequence). The CDR3 sequence is 11 residues long. Here the CDR3 reads CSARDGNQLHF. Written as DNA, the CDR3 is TGCAGTGCTAGAGATGGCAACCAACTCCACTTT.

This clonotype was seen repeatedly, ten times or more. The chain employs TRBV12-3 or TRBV12-4 and TRBJ2-1, with TRBD1 matching 9 bases. Trimming at V came to 6 bases and at J to 8 bases, leaving 11 bases not matched to a gene. The CDR3 has 15 residues. The CDR3 bases are TGTGCCAGCAGCCTCCGGACGGGACAGGGAGATGAGCAGTTCTTC. As protein: CASSLRTGQGDEQFF.

This clonotype was picked up many times. This chain joins TRBV5-1 and TRBJ2-1, with 9 bases aligning to TRBD2. CDR3 size: 14 residues. CDR1 and CDR2 from the germline V gene are SGHRS and YFSETQ. V lost 3 bases and J lost 4; bases outside the gene matches: 2. CDR3 protein: CASSSSGAYNEQFF. The DNA for the CDR3 is TGCGCCAGCAGCTCTAGCGGGGCTTACAATGAGCAGTTCTTC.

There are many counts of this clonotype. The rearrangement uses TRBV7-2 and TRBJ2-5; 7 bases are a match to TRBD1. The CDR3 consists of 14 residues. The V segment lost 5 bases and the J segment 1 base; nucleotides outside the gene matches: 4. The germline V gene encodes CDR1 SGHTA and CDR2 FQGNSA. The CDR3 spells CASSPQGSQETQYF. The CDR3 coding sequence is TGTGCCAGCAGCCCACAGGGGTCCCAAGAGACCCAGTACTTC.

There are a few counts of this clonotype. The chain joins TRBV7-9 to TRBJ1-2, with 8 nucleotides matching TRBD1. Germline V gene lookup returns CDR1 SEHNR and CDR2 FQNEAQ (reference sequence). The CDR3 consists of 17 residues. V lost 4 bases to trimming and J lost 5 bases; unmatched junction nucleotides: 15. The CDR3 bases are TGTGCCAGCAGCTCCTTTCAGGGGGCCGAGGATGTGTATGGCTACACCTTC. It yields the protein CASSSFQGAEDVYGYTF. The whole variable domain, filled in from reference TRBV7-9 and TRBJ1-2, reads DTGVSQNPRHKITKRGQNVTFRCDPISEHNRLYWYRQTLGQGPEFLTYFQNEAQLEKSRLLSDRFSAERPKGSFSTLEIQRTEQGDSAMYLCASSSFQGAEDVYGYTFGSGTRLTVV.

This clonotype showed up many times. The V call is TRBV12-3 or TRBV12-4, the J call TRBJ2-2; D not resolved. V lost 4 bases to trimming and J lost 6 bases, with 6 bases between them. This CDR3 is 12 amino acids long. CDR3 DNA sequence: TGTGCCAGCAGTTATGAGGCCGGGGAGCTGTTTTTT. It translates to CASSYEAGELFF.